This T cell receptor (beta chain) comes out of a study of T-cell reconstitution after alpha-beta-depleted transplantation in children. Only a few counts were recorded for this clonotype. Antigen: not known. Trimming took off 0 bases at V and 0 bases at J, with 18 bases between the two ends. The CDR3 is 18 residues long. Germline values: CDR1 SGHAT, CDR2 FQNNGV. The study, taken as a whole, reports: The study traced high day-60 TCRbeta diversity in some patients to surviving recipient T cells and thymic progenitors. T cells produced anew were the main source of T-cell counts and diversity one year after transplant. About two months after transplant, alpha-beta T cells reportedly came from several hundred expanded graft clones.

A library of TCRbeta sequences, prepared with unique molecular identifiers, was generated. TCRdb used MiXCR to reprocess the PCR reads, holding one entry per CDR3 protein. Of roughly 570,000 distinct CDR3 sequences listed, approximately 30% are singletons. The sequences come from PBMCs, collected before TCRalphabeta/CD19-depleted stem cell transplant. This chain joins TRBV11-2 and TRBJ2-7; TRBD2 might be the D (6 bases). This receptor was taken from a boy younger than two with Wiskott-Aldrich syndrome, due to receive a stem cell transplant. The CDR3 is CASSLEPHGGMISYEQYF. CDR3 bases: TGTGCCAGCAGCTTAGAACCCCATGGCGGGATGATCTCCTACGAGCAGTACTTC.